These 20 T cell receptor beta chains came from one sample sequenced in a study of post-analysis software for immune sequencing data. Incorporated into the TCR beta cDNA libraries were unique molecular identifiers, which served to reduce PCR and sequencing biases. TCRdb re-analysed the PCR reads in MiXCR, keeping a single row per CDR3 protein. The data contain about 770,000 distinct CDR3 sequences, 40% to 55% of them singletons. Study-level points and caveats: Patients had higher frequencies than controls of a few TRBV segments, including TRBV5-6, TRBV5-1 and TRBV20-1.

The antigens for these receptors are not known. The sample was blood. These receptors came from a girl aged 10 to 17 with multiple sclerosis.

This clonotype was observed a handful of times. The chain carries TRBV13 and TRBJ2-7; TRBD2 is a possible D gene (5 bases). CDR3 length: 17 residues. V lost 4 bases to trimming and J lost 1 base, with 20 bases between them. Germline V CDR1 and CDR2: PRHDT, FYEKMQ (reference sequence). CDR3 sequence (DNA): TGTGCCAGCAGCTCGGACTCCCCGAGGCTGTTATCCTACGAGCAGTACTTC. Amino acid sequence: CASSSDSPRLLSYEQYF.

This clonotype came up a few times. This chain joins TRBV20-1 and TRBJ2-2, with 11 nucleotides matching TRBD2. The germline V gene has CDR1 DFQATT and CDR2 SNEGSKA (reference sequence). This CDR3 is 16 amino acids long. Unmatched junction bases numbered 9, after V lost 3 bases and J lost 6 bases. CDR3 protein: CSARRELAGDSGELFF. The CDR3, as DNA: TGCAGTGCTAGGAGAGAACTAGCGGGGGACTCCGGGGAGCTGTTTTTT.

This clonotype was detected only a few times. The CDR3 sequence: CASSSTGTAGNEQFF. In DNA, the CDR3 is TGTGCCAGCAGCTCGACCGGGACAGCGGGCAATGAGCAGTTCTTC. The rearrangement joins TRBV11-3 to TRBJ2-1; the D gene is possibly TRBD1 (7 bases). The germline V gene encodes CDR1 SGHNT and CDR2 YENEEA. The CDR3 is 15 residues long. Trimming took 4 bases from V and 6 from J, leaving 16 bases between them. Combining the CDR3 with reference TRBV11-3 and TRBJ2-1 gives the whole variable domain EAGVVQSPRYKIIEKKQPVAFWCNPISGHNTLYWYLQNLGQGPELLIRYENEEAVDDSQLPKDRFSAERLKGVDSTLKIQPAELGDSAVYLCASSSTGTAGNEQFFGPGTRLTVL.

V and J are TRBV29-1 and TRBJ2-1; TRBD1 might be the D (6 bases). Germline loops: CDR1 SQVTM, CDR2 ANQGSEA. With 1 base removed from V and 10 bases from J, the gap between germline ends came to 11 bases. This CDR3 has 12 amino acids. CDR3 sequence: CSVEVAGTEQFF. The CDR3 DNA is TGCAGCGTTGAAGTAGCAGGGACAGAGCAGTTCTTC.

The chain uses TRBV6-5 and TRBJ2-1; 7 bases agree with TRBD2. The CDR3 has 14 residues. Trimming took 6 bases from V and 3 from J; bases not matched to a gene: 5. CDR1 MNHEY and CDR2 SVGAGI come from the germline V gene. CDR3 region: CASRERDGYNEQFF. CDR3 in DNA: TGTGCCAGCAGGGAGCGGGACGGCTACAATGAGCAGTTCTTC.

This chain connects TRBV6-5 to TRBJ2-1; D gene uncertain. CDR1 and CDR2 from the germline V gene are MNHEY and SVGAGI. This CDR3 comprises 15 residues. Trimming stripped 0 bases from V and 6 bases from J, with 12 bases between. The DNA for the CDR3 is TGTGCCAGCAGTTACTCGAGCTCCAGGAGCAATGAGCAGTTCTTC. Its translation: CASSYSSSRSNEQFF.

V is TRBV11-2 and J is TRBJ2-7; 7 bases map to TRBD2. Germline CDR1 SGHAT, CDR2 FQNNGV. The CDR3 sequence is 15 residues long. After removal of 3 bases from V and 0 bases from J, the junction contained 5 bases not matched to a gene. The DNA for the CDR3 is TGTGCCAGCAGCTTGACTAGCATTTTCTCCTACGAGCAGTACTTC. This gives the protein CASSLTSIFSYEQYF.

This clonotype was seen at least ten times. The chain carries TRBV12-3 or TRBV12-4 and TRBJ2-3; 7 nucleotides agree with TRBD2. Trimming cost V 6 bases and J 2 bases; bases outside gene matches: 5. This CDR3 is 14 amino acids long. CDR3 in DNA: TGTGCCAGCAGCCCCACTAGCGACACAGATACGCAGTATTTT. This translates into CASSPTSDTDTQYF.

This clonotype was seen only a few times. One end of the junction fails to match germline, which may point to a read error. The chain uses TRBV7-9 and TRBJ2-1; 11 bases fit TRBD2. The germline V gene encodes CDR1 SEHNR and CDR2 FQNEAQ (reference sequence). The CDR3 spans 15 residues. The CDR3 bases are TGTGCCGGCAGTGAGACTAGCGGGATTATAGGTGAGCAGTTCTTC. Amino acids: CAGSETSGIIGEQFF. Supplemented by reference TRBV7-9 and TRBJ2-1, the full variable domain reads DTGVSQNPRHKITKRGQNVTFRCDPISEHNRLYWYRQTLGQGPEFLTYFQNEAQLEKSRLLSDRFSAERPKGSFSTLEIQRTEQGDSAMYLCAGSETSGIIGEQFFGPGTRLTVL.

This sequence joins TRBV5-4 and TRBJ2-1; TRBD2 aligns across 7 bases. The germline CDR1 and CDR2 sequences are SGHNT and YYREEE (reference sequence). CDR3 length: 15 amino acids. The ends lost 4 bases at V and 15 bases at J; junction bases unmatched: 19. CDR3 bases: TGTGCCAGCAGCCCTGAGATGGGGACTACCACCGAGAGGTTCTTC. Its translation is CASSPEMGTTTERFF.

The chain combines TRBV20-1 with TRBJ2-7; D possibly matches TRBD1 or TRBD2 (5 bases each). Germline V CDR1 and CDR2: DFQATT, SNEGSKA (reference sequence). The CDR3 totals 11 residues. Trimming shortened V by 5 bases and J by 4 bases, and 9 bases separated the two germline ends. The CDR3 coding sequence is TGCAGTGCTGGGGGTTGGTACGAGCAGTACTTC. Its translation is CSAGGWYEQYF.

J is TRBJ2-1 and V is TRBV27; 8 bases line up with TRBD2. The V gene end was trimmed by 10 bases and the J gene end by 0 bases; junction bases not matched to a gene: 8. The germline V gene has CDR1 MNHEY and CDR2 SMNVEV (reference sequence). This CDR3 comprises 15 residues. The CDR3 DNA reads TGTGCCACCAACACGGGGGGGAGCTCCTACAATGAGCAGTTCTTC. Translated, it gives CATNTGGSSYNEQFF.

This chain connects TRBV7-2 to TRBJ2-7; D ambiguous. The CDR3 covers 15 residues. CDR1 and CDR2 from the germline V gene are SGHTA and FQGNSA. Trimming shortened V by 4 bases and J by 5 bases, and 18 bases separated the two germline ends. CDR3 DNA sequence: TGTGCCAGCAGCTCACCCCGCAGAAGGTTACACGAGCAGTACTTC. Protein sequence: CASSSPRRRLHEQYF.

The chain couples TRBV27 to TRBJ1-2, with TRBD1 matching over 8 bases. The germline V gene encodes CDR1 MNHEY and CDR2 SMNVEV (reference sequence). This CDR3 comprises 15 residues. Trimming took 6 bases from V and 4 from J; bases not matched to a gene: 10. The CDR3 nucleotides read TGTGCCAGCAGGGCAACGAGGGACAGGATCTATGGCTACACCTTC. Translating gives CASRATRDRIYGYTF.

The CDR3 DNA follows: TGTGCCAGCAGACGTGGGGGTAATTTGGAGCAGTACTTC. Its translation is CASRRGGNLEQYF. This rearrangement joins TRBV6-2 or TRBV6-3 to TRBJ2-7, with D possibly called TRBD1 or TRBD2 (5 bases each). The CDR3 sequence is 13 residues long. Germline V CDR1 and CDR2: MNHEY, SVGEGT. V was trimmed by 6 bases and J by 7 bases, leaving 16 bases between them.

As DNA, the CDR3 is TGTGCCAGCAGTTTAGGCCGGCGACCCCGCTATGGCTACACCTTC. This gives the protein CASSLGRRPRYGYTF. This chain uses TRBV12-3 or TRBV12-4 with TRBJ1-2; D ambiguous. CDR3 length: 15 residues. Trimming stripped 1 base from V and 4 bases from J, with 13 bases between.

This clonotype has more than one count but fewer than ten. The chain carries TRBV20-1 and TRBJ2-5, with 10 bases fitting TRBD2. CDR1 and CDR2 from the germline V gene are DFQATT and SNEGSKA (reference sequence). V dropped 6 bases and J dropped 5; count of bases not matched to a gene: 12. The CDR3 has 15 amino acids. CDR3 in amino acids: CSALPLAGAGETQYF. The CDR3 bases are TGCAGTGCCCTCCCTCTAGCGGGAGCGGGGGAGACCCAGTACTTC.

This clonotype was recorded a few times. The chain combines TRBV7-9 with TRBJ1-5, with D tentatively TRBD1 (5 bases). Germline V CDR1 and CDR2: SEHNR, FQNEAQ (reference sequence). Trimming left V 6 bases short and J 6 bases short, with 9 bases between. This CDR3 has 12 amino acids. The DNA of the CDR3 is TGTGCCAGCAGTCGCGGGGGTCAGCCCCAGCATTTT. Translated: CASSRGGQPQHF.

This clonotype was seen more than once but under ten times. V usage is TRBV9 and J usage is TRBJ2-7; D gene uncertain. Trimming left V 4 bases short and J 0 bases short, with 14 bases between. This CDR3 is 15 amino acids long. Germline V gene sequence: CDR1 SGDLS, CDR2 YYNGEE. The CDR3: CASSPAKPSSYEQYF. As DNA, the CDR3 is TGTGCCAGCAGCCCGGCAAAACCTTCCTCCTACGAGCAGTACTTC.

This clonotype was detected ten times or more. As DNA, the CDR3 is TGTGCCAGCAGTCTTGGGGCAGATATCACAGATACGCAGTATTTT. This sequence encodes CASSLGADITDTQYF. The V and J genes are TRBV5-6 and TRBJ2-3; D might be TRBD1 (5 bases). Trimming left V 5 bases short and J 2 bases short, with 15 bases between. Germline V CDR1 and CDR2: SGHDT, YYEEEE. This CDR3 comprises 15 residues. Together with reference TRBV5-6 and TRBJ2-3, the CDR3 gives the full variable domain: DAGVTQSPTHLIKTRGQQVTLRCSPKSGHDTVSWYQQALGQGPQFIFQYYEEEERQRGNFPDRFSGHQFPNYSSELNVNALLLGDSALYLCASSLGADITDTQYFGPGTRLTVL.